Listed below are T cell receptor beta chains from one sample, sequenced in a study of blood T cells in healthy people across ages. TCRdb processed the 5' RACE reads anew with MiXCR; each CDR3 protein has one entry. The sample records fewer than 750,000 distinct CDR3 sequences, about 51% being singletons. Sequencing was done on a sample of blood. These receptors were taken from a woman older than 75 in good health. The CDR3 runs from the conserved cysteine through the conserved F or W. Each record gives: clone size, V gene, J gene, D gene, CDR3 DNA, CDR3 protein. D genes are given only for firm matches. Not every row has a clone size; where given, it reads once, few, many or a size class.

NA,TRBV3-1,TRBJ1-5,TRBD1,TGTGCCAGCAGCCAAGGTGGGGCAGGGGGAACTCAGCCCCAGCATTTT,CASSQGGAGGTQPQHF
many,TRBV3-1,TRBJ2-4,NA,TGTGCCAGCAGCCACCCGGGGACTCTGAAAAACATTCAGTACTTC,CASSHPGTLKNIQYF
NA,TRBV28,TRBJ2-2,TRBD2,TGTGCCAGCGGCGTTCTAGCGGTCTTGAATACCGGGGAGCTGTTTTTT,CASGVLAVLNTGELFF
NA,TRBV7-9,TRBJ2-2,TRBD1,TGTGCCAGCCAACTACAGGGGACAGGATCCGGGGAGCTGTTTTTT,CASQLQGTGSGELFF
NA,TRBV3-1,TRBJ2-7,TRBD2,TGTGCCAGCAGCCAAGGTCAGCGGGAGGTCTACGAGCAGTACTTC,CASSQGQREVYEQYF
NA,TRBV4-1,TRBJ2-5,TRBD2,TGCGCCAGCAGCCCTGGACTAGCGAGAGGGGCTGGAGAGACCCAGTACTTC,CASSPGLARGAGETQYF
many,TRBV20-1,TRBJ2-3,TRBD2,TGCAGTGAACAGAAGCGGGACCACAGTGGTACGCAGTATTTT,CSEQKRDHSGTQYF
few,TRBV7-2,TRBJ2-7,NA,TGTGCCAGCAGCTTAGAGGTCAGGGGAGTGGGCGAGCAGTACTTC,CASSLEVRGVGEQYF
NA,TRBV28,TRBJ2-7,NA,TGTGCCAGCAGTAAGTACGTTGGGGATGAGCAGTACTTC,CASSKYVGDEQYF
many,TRBV18,TRBJ2-5,TRBD2,TGTGCCAGCTCACCAAGCCTAGCGGGAGGGGAAGAGACCCAGTACTTC,CASSPSLAGGEETQYF
once,TRBV7-9,TRBJ2-6,NA,TGTGCCAGCAGCGGATTGAGACGCTCTGGGGCCAACGTCCTGACTTTC,CASSGLRRSGANVLTF
NA,TRBV12-3/TRBV12-4,TRBJ2-1,TRBD1,TGTGCCAGCAGTCGCCGGGGACAGGCTGTGATAGGTGAGCAGTTCTTC,CASSRRGQAVIGEQFF